Here is one T cell receptor beta chain with its context. No antigen is known for it. The sample belongs to a study of OX40 agonist ivuxolimab in advanced cancers. Turning to the study itself: As their treatment, patients were administered ivuxolimab, an agonistic anti-OX40 (CD134) antibody. Participants could have had prior anti-PD-1, anti-PD-L1 or anti-CTLA-4 therapy, and roughly 39% had some.

The assay was immunoSEQ multiplex PCR, and TCRdb's table has in-frame clones only and misses some. The data show about 81,000 clones, under 90% seen once. CDR1 is LGHNT and CDR2 is FRNRAP in the germline V gene. The CDR3 sequence is 16 residues long. V dropped 11 bases and J dropped 7; count of bases not matched to a gene: 17. Findings and caveats of the study: In general, CD8+ T cells held more expanded clones than CD4+ did, on average. Antigen targets of the expanded peripheral T cells went undetermined.

The specimen was CD4+ or CD8+ T cells sorted from blood, collected in a trial of the OX40 agonist ivuxolimab. V and J are TRBV12-5 and TRBJ2-1; 10 bases match TRBD2. This TCR was sampled from an adult with an advanced solid tumor such as melanoma, head and neck, liver or kidney cancer. Here the CDR3 DNA reads TGTGCTGCCGGGGCGGTTCTAGCGGGAGTCCTAAATGAGCAGTTCTTC. Its translation: CAAGAVLAGVLNEQFF.